A selection of T cell receptor beta chains follows, all from one sample in a study of blood T cell repertoires in COVID-19. Repertoires were generated with immunoSEQ multiplex PCR, while TCRdb's copy carries only in-frame clones and drops some. The table lists 15,000 to 20,000 clones, approximately 91% of them singletons, with 15% to 20% in the top ten. Sequenced: peripheral blood. The receptors come from a human donor in a cohort sampled during active COVID-19. The CDR3 runs from the conserved cysteine through the conserved F or W. A D gene is named only where the DNA matches it firmly. Clone size is stated in some rows and not others, as once, few, many or a class when expanded.

CDR3 length	V gene	D gene	J gene	clone size	CDR3 protein	CDR3 DNA
15	TRBV7-9	TRBD1	TRBJ2-7	once	CASSLAGDREDEQYF	TGTGCCAGCAGCTTAGCTGGGGACAGGGAGGACGAGCAGTACTTC
15	TRBV6-1	-	TRBJ2-1	-	CASSESGSSYNEQFF	TGTGCCAGCAGTGAATCGGGGAGCTCCTACAATGAGCAGTTCTTC
12	TRBV5-5	TRBD1	TRBJ2-3	-	CASRRGPDTQYF	TGTGCCAGCAGAAGGGGGCCAGATACGCAGTATTTT
16	TRBV7-3	TRBD2	TRBJ2-3	-	CASSPLAGLPTDTQYF	TGTGCCAGCAGCCCACTAGCGGGTCTTCCCACAGATACGCAGTATTTT
14	TRBV2	-	TRBJ1-2	-	CASTETRVLYGYTF	TGTGCCAGCACCGAGACGAGAGTACTATATGGCTACACCTTC
14	TRBV5-4	TRBD1	TRBJ1-2	-	CASSLAGQGFGYTF	TGTGCCAGCAGCTTGGCGGGACAGGGGTTTGGCTACACCTTC
14	TRBV9	-	TRBJ2-2	-	CASSPTDRTGELFF	TGTGCCAGCAGCCCGACCGACAGAACCGGGGAGCTGTTTTTT
13	TRBV12-3/TRBV12-4	-	TRBJ2-7	-	CASIQGTSYEQYF	TGTGCCAGCATACAGGGTACGTCCTACGAGCAGTACTTC
13	TRBV5-1	-	TRBJ2-5	-	CASSLGTMETQYF	TGCGCCAGCAGCTTAGGGACAATGGAGACCCAGTACTTC
15	TRBV30	-	TRBJ2-2	-	CAWSGIAAGGGELFF	TGTGCCTGGAGCGGGATAGCGGCTGGGGGCGGGGAGCTGTTTTTT
14	TRBV18	TRBD2	TRBJ2-7	-	CASSPGGAFYEQYF	TGTGCCAGCTCCCCCGGGGGGGCCTTCTACGAGCAGTACTTC
15	TRBV6-5	-	TRBJ1-5	-	CASRPAGGNDQPQHF	TGTGCCAGCAGACCCGCGGGGGGAAACGATCAGCCCCAGCATTTT
11	TRBV6-5	-	TRBJ1-1	once	CASSRDTEAFF	TGTGCCAGCAGCCGGGACACTGAAGCTTTCTTT
15	TRBV28	-	TRBJ2-5	-	CASCFRRGGLETQYF	TGTGCCAGCTGTTTTAGGAGGGGGGGCTTGGAGACCCAGTACTTC
17	TRBV5-6	-	TRBJ2-2	-	CASSLEAPRLVTGELFF	TGTGCCAGCAGCTTGGAGGCACCCAGACTAGTCACCGGGGAGCTGTTTTTT
17	TRBV3-1/TRBV3-2	TRBD2	TRBJ2-7	-	CASIKRKGGGGIYEQYF	TGTGCCAGCATCAAACGAAAAGGCGGGGGAGGGATCTACGAGCAGTACTTC
13	TRBV12-3/TRBV12-4	-	TRBJ1-1	-	CASSLDSLTEAFF	TGTGCCAGCAGTTTAGACAGTCTCACTGAAGCTTTCTTT
15	TRBV19	TRBD1	TRBJ1-3	-	CASLDRGVMRNTIYF	TGTGCCAGCCTGGACAGGGGGGTTATGAGAAACACCATATATTTT
13	TRBV5-4	-	TRBJ2-5	-	CASSPTLLETQYF	TGTGCCAGCAGCCCGACTCTGCTGGAGACCCAGTACTTC
14	TRBV5-1	TRBD1	TRBJ1-1	once	CASTSGTGGTEAFF	TGCGCCAGCACCTCCGGGACAGGGGGTACTGAAGCTTTCTTT
13	TRBV5-5	-	TRBJ2-1	-	CASDFFSYNEQFF	TGTGCCAGCGACTTTTTCTCCTACAATGAGCAGTTCTTC
13	TRBV10-2	-	TRBJ1-6	few	CASRQGSNSPLHF	TGCGCCAGCAGACAGGGATCTAATTCACCCCTCCACTTT
14	TRBV5-1	TRBD2	TRBJ2-1	-	CASSLEREGDEQFF	TGCGCCAGCAGCTTGGAGCGGGAGGGAGATGAGCAGTTCTTC
15	TRBV27	TRBD1	TRBJ2-7	-	CASSLKQGATYEQYF	TGTGCCAGCAGTTTAAAACAGGGGGCGACTTACGAGCAGTACTTC
15	TRBV5-1	TRBD1	TRBJ2-5	-	CASSWGDRGRETQYF	TGCGCCAGCAGCTGGGGGGACAGGGGGCGAGAGACCCAGTACTTC
14	TRBV2	-	TRBJ1-3	few	CASTVGQAGNTIYF	TGTGCCAGCACCGTGGGACAAGCTGGAAACACCATATATTTT
14	TRBV5-1	TRBD1	TRBJ1-1	-	CASSPGQVNTEAFF	TGCGCCAGCAGCCCCGGACAGGTGAACACTGAAGCTTTCTTT
14	TRBV5-4	-	TRBJ1-1	-	CASSLGDRNTEAFF	TGTGCCAGCAGCTTGGGTGACAGGAACACTGAAGCTTTCTTT
16	TRBV6-5	-	TRBJ1-3	-	CASSYSYTSSGNTIYF	TGTGCCAGCAGTTACTCGTACACAAGCTCTGGAAACACCATATATTTT
17	TRBV6-6	TRBD2	TRBJ2-5	-	CATRRSASGGYGETQYF	TGTGCCACCCGCCGATCAGCCAGCGGGGGGTACGGAGAGACCCAGTACTTC
14	TRBV6-5	TRBD1	TRBJ1-1	-	CASSRDRGRVEAFF	TGTGCCAGCAGCCGGGACAGGGGTCGAGTTGAAGCTTTCTTT
13	TRBV4-1	TRBD2	TRBJ2-1	-	CASSLGLANEQFF	TGCGCCAGCAGCCTCGGACTAGCGAATGAGCAGTTCTTC
15	TRBV7-9	-	TRBJ2-7	-	CASGAPGIVGSEQYF	TGTGCCAGCGGGGCCCCCGGAATCGTGGGGTCCGAGCAGTACTTC
13	TRBV18	-	TRBJ2-3	-	CASSPPTADTQYF	TGTGCCAGCTCACCACCAACTGCAGATACGCAGTATTTT
17	TRBV5-4	TRBD2	TRBJ2-3	-	CASTLTPTSGSTDTQYF	TGTGCCAGCACCCTGACCCCGACTAGCGGGAGCACAGATACGCAGTATTTT
16	TRBV5-1	TRBD1	TRBJ2-3	-	CASSSGDRVESDTQYF	TGCGCCAGCAGCTCAGGCGACAGGGTTGAGTCCGATACGCAGTATTTT
16	TRBV7-2	TRBD1	TRBJ2-1	-	CASSKQGARVYNEQFF	TGTGCCAGCAGCAAACAGGGGGCGCGTGTTTACAATGAGCAGTTCTTC
15	TRBV11-2	TRBD2	TRBJ2-3	-	CASSLEGTSRHTQYF	TGTGCCAGCAGCTTAGAGGGGACTAGTAGGCATACGCAGTATTTT
15	TRBV7-8	TRBD1	TRBJ2-5	-	CASSLAMSQGETQYF	TGTGCCAGCAGCTTAGCGATGTCACAGGGGGAGACCCAGTACTTC
19	TRBV21-1	-	TRBJ1-5	-	CASSREINHRGRGNQPQHF	TGTGCCAGCAGCAGGGAGATAAACCATAGGGGGCGAGGCAATCAGCCCCAGCATTTT
15	TRBV5-1	TRBD1	TRBJ1-1	once	CASSSRQGSGTEAFF	TGCGCCAGCAGCTCCAGACAGGGGTCGGGGACTGAAGCTTTCTTT